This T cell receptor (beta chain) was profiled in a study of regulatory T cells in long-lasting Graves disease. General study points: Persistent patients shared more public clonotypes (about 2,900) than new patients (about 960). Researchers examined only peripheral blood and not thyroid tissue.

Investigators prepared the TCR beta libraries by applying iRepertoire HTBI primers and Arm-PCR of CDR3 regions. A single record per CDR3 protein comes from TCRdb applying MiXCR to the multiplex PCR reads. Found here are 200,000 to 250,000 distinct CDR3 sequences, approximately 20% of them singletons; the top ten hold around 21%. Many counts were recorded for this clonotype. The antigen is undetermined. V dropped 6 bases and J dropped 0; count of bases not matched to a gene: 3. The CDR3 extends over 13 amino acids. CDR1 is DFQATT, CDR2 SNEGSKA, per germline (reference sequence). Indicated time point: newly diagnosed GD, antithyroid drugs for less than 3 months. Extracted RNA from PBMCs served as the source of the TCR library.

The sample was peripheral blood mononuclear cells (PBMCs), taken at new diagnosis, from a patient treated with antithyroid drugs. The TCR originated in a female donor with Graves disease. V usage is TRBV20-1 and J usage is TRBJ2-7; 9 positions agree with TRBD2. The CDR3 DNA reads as TGCAGTGCACAGACTAGCGGCTCCTACGAGCAGTACTTC. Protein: CSAQTSGSYEQYF.